Below are 14 T cell receptor beta chains sequenced from a single sample in a study of blood T cell repertoires in COVID-19. The data were produced by immunoSEQ multiplex PCR, yet TCRdb's version contains in-frame clones alone and is incomplete. The sample contains about 250,000 clones, 85% to 90% of which appear only once. Material for sequencing was PBMCs or T cells enriched from blood (not recorded which). The receptors come from a woman under 30 who had recovered from COVID-19.

The chain has TRBV3-1 (or the pseudogene TRBV3-2) and TRBJ1-2; TRBD1 might be the D (6 bases). CDR3 length: 13 residues. Germline V gene sequence: CDR1 LGHDT, CDR2 YNNKEL (reference sequence). V lost 6 bases and J 4 bases, leaving 12 bases between the germline ends. In DNA, the CDR3 is TGTGCCAGCAGTCAACAGGGTAGCTATGGCTACACCTTC. Encoded protein: CASSQQGSYGYTF.

V is TRBV6-5 and J is TRBJ1-2; 7 nucleotides match TRBD1. V was pared by 6 bases and J by 4 bases, with 5 bases of the junction left unmatched. Germline CDR1 and CDR2: MNHEY and SVGAGI. This CDR3 spans 13 amino acids. CDR3 DNA: TGTGCCAGCAGCCTGGACAGGTTCTATGGCTACACCTTC. Translation gives CASSLDRFYGYTF.

The gene calls are TRBV19 and TRBJ2-1; D remains unclear. The V end lost 4 bases, the J end lost 7 bases, and 8 bases lay between the germline ends. Germline CDR1 and CDR2: LNHDA and SQIVND (reference sequence). This CDR3 has 12 amino acids. The CDR3 DNA sequence: TGTGCCAGTAGTAGCACGGTAAATGAGCAGTTCTTC. It specifies CASSSTVNEQFF.

This rearrangement joins TRBV12-3 or TRBV12-4 to TRBJ1-2, with no clear D. Trimming took off 2 bases at V and 5 bases at J, with 6 bases between the two ends. The CDR3 runs 12 residues. CDR3 amino acids: CASSLSQYGYTF. CDR3 sequence (DNA): TGTGCCAGCAGTTTAAGTCAGTATGGCTACACCTTC.

The chain employs TRBV5-1 and TRBJ1-1; possibly TRBD1 for D (5 bases). The CDR3 spans 15 residues. In germline, CDR1 is SGHRS, CDR2 YFSETQ. V dropped 0 bases and J dropped 0 bases, with 9 bases sitting between them. The CDR3 DNA is TGCGCCAGCAGCTTGGAGGGGCAGATGAACACTGAAGCTTTCTTT. This codes for CASSLEGQMNTEAFF.

V gene TRBV6-5 combines with J gene TRBJ2-2; 8 bases align to TRBD2. Germline V gives CDR1 MNHEY, CDR2 SVGAGI. This CDR3 region has 15 residues. With V trimmed by 8 bases and J by 6 bases, 11 bases remained unmatched. As DNA, the CDR3 is TGTGCCAGCGCGGGAGGCGGGGGGTTCCCCGGGGAGCTGTTTTTT. This sequence encodes CASAGGGGFPGELFF.

J is TRBJ1-2 and V is TRBV10-2, with D unresolved. From germline, CDR1 is WSHSY and CDR2 SAAADI. The CDR3 consists of 14 residues. Trimming removed 0 bases from V and 4 bases from J, with 9 bases in between. The CDR3 nucleotides are TGCGCCAGCAGTGAGTCTGTAACGGTCTATGGCTACACCTTC. This sequence encodes CASSESVTVYGYTF.

This chain uses TRBV7-2 with TRBJ1-1; D uncertain. V lost 5 bases and J lost 3, with 10 bases in between. Germline V gene sequence: CDR1 SGHTA, CDR2 FQGNSA. The CDR3 contains 13 residues. The CDR3 reads CASSRNRYTEAFF. The CDR3 DNA reads TGTGCCAGCAGCCGCAACAGATACACTGAAGCTTTCTTT.

V gene TRBV29-1 combines with J gene TRBJ1-1; D not certain. Trimming left V 5 bases short and J 8 bases short, with 12 bases between. The germline V gene encodes CDR1 SQVTM and CDR2 ANQGSEA. The CDR3 is 11 amino acids. The CDR3 sequence is CSVLRFGEAFF. CDR3 DNA sequence: TGCAGCGTTTTACGGTTCGGGGAAGCTTTCTTT.

The chain joins TRBV5-3 to TRBJ2-7, with D possibly being TRBD1 (6 bases). TRBV5-3 is placed among ORFs of uncertain function. V was shortened by 3 bases and J by 2 bases, with 18 bases between the two germline ends. This CDR3 region has 16 residues. This CDR3 is CARSSSSRGITYEQYF. In nucleotides, the CDR3 is TGTGCCAGAAGCTCGTCGTCCAGGGGCATTACCTACGAGCAGTACTTC.

The rearrangement links TRBV3-1 (or the pseudogene TRBV3-2) to TRBJ2-2; 9 bases align to TRBD1. The V and J ends lost 6 bases and 4 bases, in that order; junction bases with no gene match: 6. This CDR3 has 15 residues. Germline CDR1 LGHDT, CDR2 YNNKEL (reference sequence). This chain's CDR3 is CASSPGQGITGELFF. The CDR3 nucleotides are TGTGCCAGCAGTCCGGGACAGGGAATCACCGGGGAGCTGTTTTTT.

This chain connects TRBV4-1 to TRBJ2-7; 14 bases fit TRBD2. The V gene's germline CDR1 is MGHRA and CDR2 YSYEKL. J gave up 4 bases and V 4 bases, and 3 bases lay outside the gene matches. The CDR3 runs to 15 residues. The CDR3 loop is CASSLGTSGGYEQYF. CDR3 bases: TGCGCCAGCAGCCTCGGGACTAGCGGGGGTTACGAGCAGTACTTC.

The chain employs TRBV15 and TRBJ2-3; 14 bases are a match to TRBD2. This CDR3 has 19 residues. The V gene's germline CDR1 is LNHNV and CDR2 YYDKDF (reference sequence). V shed 4 bases, J shed 0 bases, and the junction held 9 bases outside the gene matches. CDR3 loop: CATSTLGLAGEPSTDTQYF. CDR3 DNA sequence: TGTGCCACCAGCACCCTGGGACTAGCGGGGGAACCTAGCACAGATACGCAGTATTTT.

V and J are TRBV7-6 and TRBJ2-3; TRBD2 aligns across 13 bases. This CDR3 is 16 amino acids long. Germline V gene data show CDR1 as SGHVS and CDR2 as FNYEAQ. Germline trimming cut 5 bases from V and 3 bases from J; bases unmatched to any gene: 5. CDR3 sequence: CASSRGLAGATDTQYF. The CDR3 DNA reads as TGTGCCAGCAGCCGAGGACTAGCGGGGGCTACAGATACGCAGTATTTT.